Below are 10 T cell receptor beta chains sequenced from a single sample in a study of cytomegalovirus exposure and HLA in healthy donors. It was with 60 Vbeta and 13 Jbeta primers that the PCR ran. Sequencing used immunoSEQ multiplex PCR; TCRdb keeps in-frame clones, though not all of them. This table has fewer than 90,000 clones, roughly 67% appearing once. Input material: PBMCs. These receptors all come from a man between 40 and 49 years old in good health and CMV-seropositive.

Here the CDR3 reads CASSPTDKPQHF. The DNA of the CDR3 is TGTGCCAGCAGTCCGACAGATAAGCCCCAGCATTTT. The V and J genes are TRBV6-6 and TRBJ1-5, with D maybe TRBD1 (5 bases). Germline loops: CDR1 MNHNY, CDR2 SVGAGI (reference sequence). This CDR3 comprises 12 residues. Trimming cost V 5 bases and J 8 bases, with 10 bases left between them.

The chain carries TRBV18 and TRBJ1-5; 7 bases align to TRBD1. The CDR3 covers 17 residues. CDR1 KGHSH and CDR2 LQKENI come from the germline V gene. Trimming took 3 bases from V and 2 from J; bases not matched to a gene: 10. The CDR3 reads CASSPEEDRPRNQPQHF. Here the CDR3 DNA reads TGTGCCAGCTCACCCGAGGAGGACAGGCCGCGCAATCAGCCCCAGCATTTT. Complete variable domain (other parts from reference TRBV18 and TRBJ1-5): NAGVMQNPRHLVRRRGQEARLRCSPMKGHSHVYWYRQLPEEGLKFMVYLQKENIIDESGMPKERFSAEFPKEGPSILRIQQVVRGDSAAYFCASSPEEDRPRNQPQHFGDGTRLSIL.

This clone showed up just a few times. The V and J genes are TRBV27 and TRBJ2-7; 7 bases fit TRBD1. The CDR3 loop spans 17 amino acids. Germline CDR1 is MNHEY and CDR2 is SMNVEV (reference sequence). Unmatched junction bases numbered 17, after V lost 6 bases and J lost 3 bases. The DNA for the CDR3 is TGTGCCAGCAGCCTATATAGGTCCCGAGACAGGGTCTACGAGCAGTACTTC. Amino acid sequence: CASSLYRSRDRVYEQYF.

This chain connects TRBV15 to TRBJ2-7; TRBD1 or TRBD2 may be the D gene (5 bases each). This CDR3 spans 13 amino acids. V was cut by 5 bases and J by 3 bases, with 11 bases left in between. Germline CDR1 reads LNHNV; CDR2 reads YYDKDF (reference sequence). The CDR3 protein is CATSRGANYEQYF. The CDR3, as DNA: TGTGCCACCAGCCGAGGGGCGAACTACGAGCAGTACTTC.

V gene TRBV19 combines with J gene TRBJ1-5, with D unclear. Trimming shortened V by 4 bases and J by 5 bases, and 9 bases separated the two germline ends. CDR3 length equals 13 residues. Germline V gene sequence: CDR1 LNHDA, CDR2 SQIVND (reference sequence). The CDR3 region is CASSTQRDQPQHF. The CDR3 nucleotides are TGTGCCAGTAGTACCCAGAGGGATCAGCCCCAGCATTTT.

This clone came up once. The CDR3 spells CASSLQGWTEAFF. The CDR3 nucleotides read TGTGCCAGCAGTTTGCAGGGGTGGACTGAAGCTTTCTTT. The chain carries TRBV27 and TRBJ1-1; a possible D gene is TRBD1 (6 bases). The V gene lost 3 bases and the J gene lost 5 bases, with 10 bases spanning the gap. The CDR3 is 13 residues long. The germline V gene encodes CDR1 MNHEY and CDR2 SMNVEV (reference sequence).

This clone was found a few times. The CDR3 here is CASSLQVLNTEAFF. CDR3 coding DNA: TGCGCCAGCAGCTTACAGGTTCTGAACACTGAAGCTTTCTTT. V is TRBV5-1 and J is TRBJ1-1, with a weak D call TRBD1 (5 bases). The CDR3 sequence is 14 residues long. CDR1 and CDR2 (germline): SGHRS, YFSETQ. With 2 bases removed from V and 0 bases from J, the gap between germline ends came to 8 bases. Looking up the rest from reference TRBV5-1 and TRBJ1-1 gives the full variable domain: KAGVTQTPRYLIKTRGQQVTLSCSPISGHRSVSWYQQTPGQGLQFLFEYFSETQRNKGNFPGRFSGRQFSNSRSEMNVSTLELGDSALYLCASSLQVLNTEAFFGQGTRLTVV.

This chain joins TRBV7-3 and TRBJ2-2; 8 bases line up with TRBD1. CDR1 SGHTA and CDR2 FQGTGA come from the germline V gene. The CDR3 loop spans 14 amino acids. V lost 5 bases to trimming and J lost 9 bases; unmatched junction nucleotides: 8. CDR3 sequence (DNA): TGTGCCAGCAGCAAGCTTCAGGGGGCGAGGGAGCTGTTTTTT. This encodes CASSKLQGARELFF.

The rearrangement joins TRBV6-1 to TRBJ1-2, with 12 bases lining up with TRBD1. V lost 6 bases, J lost 3 bases, and 5 bases stayed unmatched. Germline V gene lookup returns CDR1 MNHNS and CDR2 SASEGT. The CDR3 totals 15 residues. CDR3 region: CASSRGTGGHYGYTF. DNA of the CDR3: TGTGCCAGCAGCAGAGGGACAGGGGGCCACTATGGCTACACCTTC.

The sample holds a few counts of this clone. V usage is TRBV2 and J usage is TRBJ2-1, with D perhaps TRBD2 (6 bases). The CDR3 runs 14 residues. V lost 6 bases and J lost 6, with 15 bases in between. Germline V CDR1 and CDR2: SNHLY, FYNNEI. CDR3 in DNA: TGTGCCAGCAGGATCTTACTAGCCGGCAATGAGCAGTTCTTC. It yields the protein CASRILLAGNEQFF.